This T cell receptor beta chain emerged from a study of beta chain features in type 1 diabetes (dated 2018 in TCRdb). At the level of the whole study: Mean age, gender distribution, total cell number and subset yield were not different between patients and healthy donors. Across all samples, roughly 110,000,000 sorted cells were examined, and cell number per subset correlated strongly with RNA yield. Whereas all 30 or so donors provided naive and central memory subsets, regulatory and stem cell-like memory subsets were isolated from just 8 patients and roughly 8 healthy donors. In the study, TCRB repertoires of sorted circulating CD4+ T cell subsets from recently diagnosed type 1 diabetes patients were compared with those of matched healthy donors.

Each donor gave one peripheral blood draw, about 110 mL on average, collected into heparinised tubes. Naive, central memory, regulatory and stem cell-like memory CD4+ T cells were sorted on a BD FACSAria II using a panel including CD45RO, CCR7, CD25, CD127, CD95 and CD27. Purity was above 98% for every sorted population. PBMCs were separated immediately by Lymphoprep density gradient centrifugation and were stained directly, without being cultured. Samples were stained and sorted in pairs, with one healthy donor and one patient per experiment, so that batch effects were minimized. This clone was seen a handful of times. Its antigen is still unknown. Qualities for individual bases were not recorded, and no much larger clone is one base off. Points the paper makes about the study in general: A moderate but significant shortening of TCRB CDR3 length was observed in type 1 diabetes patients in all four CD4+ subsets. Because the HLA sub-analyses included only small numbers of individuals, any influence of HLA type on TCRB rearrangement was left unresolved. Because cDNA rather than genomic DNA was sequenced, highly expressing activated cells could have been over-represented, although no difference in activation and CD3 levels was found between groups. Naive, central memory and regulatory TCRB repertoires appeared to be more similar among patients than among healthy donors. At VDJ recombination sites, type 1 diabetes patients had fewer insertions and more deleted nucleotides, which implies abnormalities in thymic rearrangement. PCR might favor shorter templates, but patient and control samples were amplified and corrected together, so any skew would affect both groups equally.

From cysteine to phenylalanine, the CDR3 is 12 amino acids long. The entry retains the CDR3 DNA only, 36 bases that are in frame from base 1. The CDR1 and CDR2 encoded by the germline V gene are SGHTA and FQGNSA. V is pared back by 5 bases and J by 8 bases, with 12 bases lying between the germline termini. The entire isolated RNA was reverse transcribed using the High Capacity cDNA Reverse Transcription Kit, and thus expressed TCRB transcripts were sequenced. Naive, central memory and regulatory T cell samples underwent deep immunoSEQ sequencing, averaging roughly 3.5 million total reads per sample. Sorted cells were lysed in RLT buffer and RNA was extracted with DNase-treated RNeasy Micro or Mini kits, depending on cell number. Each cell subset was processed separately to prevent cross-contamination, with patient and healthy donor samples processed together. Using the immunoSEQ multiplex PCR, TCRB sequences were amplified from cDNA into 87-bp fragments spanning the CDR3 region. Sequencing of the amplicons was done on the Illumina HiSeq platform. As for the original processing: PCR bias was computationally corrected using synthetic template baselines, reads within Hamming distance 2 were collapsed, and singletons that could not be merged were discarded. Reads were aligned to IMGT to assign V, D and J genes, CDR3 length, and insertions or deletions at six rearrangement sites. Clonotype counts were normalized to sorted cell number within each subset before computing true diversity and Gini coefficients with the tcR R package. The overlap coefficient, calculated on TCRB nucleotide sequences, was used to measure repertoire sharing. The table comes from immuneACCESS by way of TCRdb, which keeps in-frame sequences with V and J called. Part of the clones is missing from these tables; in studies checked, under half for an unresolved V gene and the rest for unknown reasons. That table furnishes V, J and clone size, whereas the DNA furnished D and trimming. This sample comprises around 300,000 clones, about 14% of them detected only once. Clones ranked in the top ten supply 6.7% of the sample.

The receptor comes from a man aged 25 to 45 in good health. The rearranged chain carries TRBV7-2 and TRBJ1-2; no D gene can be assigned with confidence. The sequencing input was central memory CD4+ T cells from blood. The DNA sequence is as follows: TGTGCCAGCAGCGCAGATAGAGGGGGCTACACCTTC. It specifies CASSADRGGYTF.